This TCR beta chain appears in the sequencing data of a study of cytomegalovirus exposure and HLA in healthy donors. Libraries were prepared by immunoSEQ multiplex PCR; TCRdb keeps only in-frame clonotypes and omits some of them. The sample lists about 150,000 clones, roughly 84% seen once, with about 1.9% in the top ten. The V gene end was trimmed by 7 bases and the J gene end by 3 bases; junction bases not matched to a gene: 8. Looked up from germline, CDR1 is MNHNS and CDR2 is SASEGT. This CDR3 is built from 14 residues. J is TRBJ2-7 and V is TRBV6-1; 8 nucleotides line up with TRBD1. This TCR was sampled from a human donor in good health. Sequences were obtained from PBMCs. Written as DNA, the CDR3 is TGTGCCAGCAACAGAGGACAGGGCAACTACGAGCAGTACTTC. This translates into CASNRGQGNYEQYF.